The rows below give T cell receptor beta chains drawn from one sample of a study of T cell responses to AZD1222 COVID-19 vaccine. Clones were sequenced by immunoSEQ multiplex PCR, and TCRdb holds only the in-frame ones, with some missing. The table records some 120,000 clones, approximately 84% of them present only once. This material consisted of peripheral blood, taken on day 0 of AZD1222 vaccination. The receptors originated from an adult in good health. Each CDR3 is given with its conserved first and last residue. A D gene is named only where the DNA matches it firmly. The listing skips clone size in some rows; elsewhere it reads once, few, many or a size class.

V	size	J	length	D	DNA	CDR3
TRBV5-1	NA	TRBJ2-7	15	TRBD1	TGCGCCAGCAGCCCGGTAGGGACAGGGGTCTACGAGCAGTACTTC	CASSPVGTGVYEQYF
TRBV6-5	NA	TRBJ1-4	13	TRBD1	TGTGCCAGCAGACCGGGACAGGGGGGAAAACTGTTTTTT	CASRPGQGGKLFF
TRBV5-5	NA	TRBJ1-3	14	NA	TGTGCCAGCAGCCTTTACACATCTGGAAACACCATATATTTT	CASSLYTSGNTIYF
TRBV5-5	NA	TRBJ2-7	14	NA	TGTGCCAGCAGCTTGCAGTCCGGGAGCTACGAGCAGTACTTC	CASSLQSGSYEQYF
TRBV7-2	NA	TRBJ1-2	13	NA	TGTGCCAGCAGCCAACGCAGGAACTATGGCTACACCTTC	CASSQRRNYGYTF
TRBV29-1	NA	TRBJ1-6	13	NA	TGCAGCGTTTCCGGGACACCTGATTCACCCCTCCACTTT	CSVSGTPDSPLHF
TRBV7-9	NA	TRBJ2-5	14	NA	TGTGCCAGCAGCTTTGTGGGGAATCTGAAGACCCAGTACTTC	CASSFVGNLKTQYF
TRBV9	NA	TRBJ2-5	15	NA	TGTGCCAGCAGCGTTTTAGGATCCCCAGGGGAGACCCAGTACTTC	CASSVLGSPGETQYF
TRBV19	NA	TRBJ1-5	12	NA	TGTGCCAGTAGTACCACGGATCAGCCCCAGCATTTT	CASSTTDQPQHF
TRBV4-2	few	TRBJ2-1	16	NA	TGTGCCAGCAGCCAAGATACAGGGAGGAAAATCAATGAGCAGTTCTTC	CASSQDTGRKINEQFF
TRBV6-5	NA	TRBJ1-5	15	TRBD1	TGTGCCGTGGGACAGGGAGGTTTTAGCAATCAGCCCCAGCATTTT	CAVGQGGFSNQPQHF
TRBV6-5	once	TRBJ2-7	14	NA	TGTGCCAGCAGTTACTCTCCGCAGGGCTACGAGCAGTACTTC	CASSYSPQGYEQYF
TRBV10-3	NA	TRBJ1-6	16	TRBD1	TGTGCCAGCGCACAGGGGGGGGGCTCCTATAATTCACCCCTCCACTTT	CASAQGGGSYNSPLHF
TRBV14	NA	TRBJ2-7	18	TRBD1	TGTGCCAGCAGCCAGTCCCGGGACAGGGATGCAACGGCCTACGAGCAGTACTTC	CASSQSRDRDATAYEQYF
TRBV2	NA	TRBJ1-5	20	TRBD1	TGTGCCAGCCTTCCCATCAAGGACAGGGGCGGAACTTATAGCAATCAGCCCCAGCATTTT	CASLPIKDRGGTYSNQPQHF
TRBV7-2	few	TRBJ1-5	15	TRBD1	TGTGCCAGCAGCTTAGGGGCAGGGGGCTACCAGCCCCAGCATTTT	CASSLGAGGYQPQHF
TRBV2	once	TRBJ1-6	15	TRBD1	TGTGCCAGCAACCCCGTGGGACAGGGTAATTCACCCCTCCACTTT	CASNPVGQGNSPLHF
TRBV5-1	few	TRBJ2-2	13	NA	TGCGCCAGCAGCTTTAGTTACACCGGGGAGCTGTTTTTT	CASSFSYTGELFF
TRBV5-1	once	TRBJ2-5	15	TRBD1	TGCGCCAGCAGCCCAGAGGGACAGCACCAAGAGACCCAGTACTTC	CASSPEGQHQETQYF
TRBV27	few	TRBJ2-5	12	NA	TGTGCCAGCAGTCGGCTTCAAGAGACCCAGTACTTC	CASSRLQETQYF
TRBV12-3/TRBV12-4	NA	TRBJ2-7	13	NA	TGTGCCAGCAGCCCAGGGGCCGCCTACGAGCAGTACTTC	CASSPGAAYEQYF
TRBV28	NA	TRBJ1-2	14	NA	TGTGCCAGCAGTTTATTTGGGACCATCTATGGCTACACCTTC	CASSLFGTIYGYTF
TRBV11-2	NA	TRBJ1-1	13	NA	TGTGCCAGCAGCTTAGCAAGGAACACTGAAGCTTTCTTT	CASSLARNTEAFF
TRBV7-6	once	TRBJ2-2	15	NA	TGTGCCAGCAGCTCCACGCCGGGGGCATCAAGGGAGCTGTTTTTT	CASSSTPGASRELFF